The present T cell receptor (beta chain) was sequenced within a study of beta chain features in type 1 diabetes. Looking at the study overall: The examined sorted cells totaled fewer than 110,000,000 across samples.

Notes on the study in general: Shorter TCRB CDR3s, moderately but significantly so, were found in Type 1 diabetes patients in all four CD4+ subsets. The naive, central memory and Treg TCRB repertoires showed an apparent similarity that was greater among patients than among healthy donors.

Sorting based on CD45RO/CCR7/CD25/CD127/CD95/CD27 separated CD4+ naive, central memory, regulatory and stem cell-like memory cells. Every isolated RNA sample was fully reverse transcribed, so sequencing captured expressed TCRB transcripts. The method was immunoSEQ multiplex PCR; TCRdb's version includes in-frame clones alone and lacks a portion of them. This sample has 600,000 or so clones, with 9.5% to 15% found just once. This clone came up a few times. The antigen remains undetermined. V gave up 4 bases and J gave up 5 bases; unmatched junction bases: 5. Germline lookup yields CDR1 SQVTM and CDR2 ANQGSEA. The length of the CDR3 is 15 residues.

The sample comprised naive CD4+ T cells from blood. The J gene is TRBJ2-2, the V gene TRBV29-1, with 12 bases lining up with TRBD2. The sequence came from a man aged 25-40 years with type 1 diabetes. The CDR3 DNA sequence: TGCAGCGTTGTTGGACTAGCGGGGAGGACCGGGGAGCTGTTTTTT. This sequence encodes CSVVGLAGRTGELFF.